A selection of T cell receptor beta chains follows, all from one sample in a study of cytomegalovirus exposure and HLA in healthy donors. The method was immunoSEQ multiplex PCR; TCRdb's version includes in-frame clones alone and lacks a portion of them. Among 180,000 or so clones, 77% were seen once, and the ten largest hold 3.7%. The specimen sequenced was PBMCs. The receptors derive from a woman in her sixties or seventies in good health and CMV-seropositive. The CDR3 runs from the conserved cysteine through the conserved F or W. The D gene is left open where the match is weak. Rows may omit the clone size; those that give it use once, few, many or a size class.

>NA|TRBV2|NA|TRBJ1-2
CASSEARGSPFSYTF
TGTGCCAGCAGTGAAGCGCGGGGCAGCCCATTCAGCTACACCTTC
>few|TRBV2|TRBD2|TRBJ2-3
CASNRDYTDTQYF
TGTGCCAGCAACCGGGACTACACAGATACGCAGTATTTT
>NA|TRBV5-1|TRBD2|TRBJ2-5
CASSSAPGLNQETQYF
TGCGCCAGCAGCTCTGCCCCGGGACTAAACCAAGAGACCCAGTACTTC
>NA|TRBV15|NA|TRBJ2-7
CATSRVIGTRGSYEQYF
TGTGCCACCAGCAGAGTAATTGGGACAAGGGGTTCCTACGAGCAGTACTTC
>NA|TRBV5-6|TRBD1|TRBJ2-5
CASSRKDRVATQYF
TGTGCCAGCAGCCGGAAGGACAGGGTGGCGACCCAGTACTTC
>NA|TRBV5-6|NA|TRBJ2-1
CASRAGQSSYNEQFF
TGTGCCAGCAGGGCGGGACAGAGCTCCTACAATGAGCAGTTCTTC
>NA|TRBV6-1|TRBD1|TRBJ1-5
CATEDRGNQPQHF
TGTGCCACCGAGGACAGGGGGAATCAGCCCCAGCATTTT
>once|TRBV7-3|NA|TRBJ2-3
CASSGPPTDTQYF
TGTGCCAGCAGTGGGCCCCCCACAGATACGCAGTATTTT
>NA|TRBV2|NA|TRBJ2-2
CASSEAYNTGELFF
TGTGCCAGCAGTGAAGCATATAACACCGGGGAGCTGTTTTTT
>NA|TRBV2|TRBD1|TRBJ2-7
CASSWGTDSYEQYF
TGTGCCAGCAGTTGGGGGACAGACTCCTACGAGCAGTACTTC
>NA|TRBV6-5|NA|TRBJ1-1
CASSSTKRTANTEAFF
TGTGCCAGCAGTTCCACGAAGCGGACGGCGAACACTGAAGCTTTCTTT
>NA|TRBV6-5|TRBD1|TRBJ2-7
CASRYTGGSYEQYF
TGTGCCAGCAGATATACAGGGGGCAGCTACGAGCAGTACTTC
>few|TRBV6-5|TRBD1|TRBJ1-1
CASSEGGGRIEAFF
TGTGCCAGCAGTGAAGGGGGCGGGCGGATTGAAGCTTTCTTT
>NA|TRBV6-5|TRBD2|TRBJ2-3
CASSYLSGGTDTQYF
TGTGCCAGCAGTTACCTGAGCGGGGGTACAGATACGCAGTATTTT
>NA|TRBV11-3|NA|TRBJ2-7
CASSLDLVGAYEQYF
TGTGCCAGCAGCTTAGATCTCGTAGGGGCCTACGAGCAGTACTTC
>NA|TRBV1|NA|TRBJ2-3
CTSKRRGDGTDTQYF
TGCACCAGCAAAAGGCGGGGGGACGGCACAGATACGCAGTATTTT
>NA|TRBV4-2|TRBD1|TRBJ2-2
CASSPSQGQGAGELFF
TGTGCCAGCAGCCCATCCCAGGGACAGGGGGCCGGGGAGCTGTTTTTT
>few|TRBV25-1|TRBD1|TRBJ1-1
CASSVGQTEAFF
TGTGCCAGCAGTGTGGGACAGACTGAGGCTTTCTTT
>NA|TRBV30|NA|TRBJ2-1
CAWSSTGGEQFF
TGTGCCTGGAGTTCGACTGGTGGTGAGCAGTTCTTC
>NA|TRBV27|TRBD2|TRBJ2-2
CASSYLGLAGDPGELFF
TGTGCCAGCAGTTATCTCGGACTAGCGGGAGATCCCGGGGAGCTGTTTTTT
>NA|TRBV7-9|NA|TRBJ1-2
CASSRPRQGQVNYGYTF
TGTGCCAGCAGCAGGCCCCGGCAGGGTCAGGTGAACTATGGCTACACCTTC
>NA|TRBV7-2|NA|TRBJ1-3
CASSLVPQGSGNTIYF
TGTGCCAGCAGCTTAGTTCCACAGGGCTCTGGAAACACCATATATTTT
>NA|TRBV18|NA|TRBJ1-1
CASSPLRVTDTEAFF
TGTGCCAGCTCACCACTCAGGGTGACGGACACTGAAGCTTTCTTT
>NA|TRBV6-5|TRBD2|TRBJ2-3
CASRSGTSGSDTQYF
TGTGCCAGCAGGTCCGGGACTAGCGGCTCAGATACGCAGTATTTT
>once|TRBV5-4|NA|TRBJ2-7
CASRPQGVYEQYF
TGTGCCAGCAGACCACAGGGTGTCTACGAGCAGTACTTC
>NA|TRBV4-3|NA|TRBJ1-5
CASSQERGRGQPQHF
TGCGCCAGCAGCCAAGAGAGAGGGAGAGGTCAGCCCCAGCATTTT
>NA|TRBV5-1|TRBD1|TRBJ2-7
CASSSRTGGTEQYF
TGCGCCAGCAGCTCAAGGACAGGGGGTACCGAGCAGTACTTC
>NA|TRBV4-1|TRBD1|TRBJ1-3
CASSPLGQGAGNTIYF
TGCGCCAGCAGCCCACTAGGACAGGGTGCAGGAAACACCATATATTTT
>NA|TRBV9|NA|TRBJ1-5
CASSVGSGASNQPQHF
TGTGCCAGCAGCGTAGGGTCAGGGGCTAGCAATCAGCCCCAGCATTTT
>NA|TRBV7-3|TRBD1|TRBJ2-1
CASSSGTGIYNEQFF
TGTGCCAGCAGCTCCGGGACAGGGATTTACAATGAGCAGTTCTTC
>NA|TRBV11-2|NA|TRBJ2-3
CASSSRTEGDTQYF
TGTGCCAGCAGCTCTCGGACGGAGGGAGATACGCAGTATTTT
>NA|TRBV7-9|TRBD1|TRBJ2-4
CASSSQGAAKNSQYF
TGTGCCAGCAGCTCACAGGGGGCGGCCAAAAACAGTCAGTACTTC
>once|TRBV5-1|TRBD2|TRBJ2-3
CASSSPGLADTQYF
TGCGCCAGCAGCTCCCCGGGACTAGCAGATACGCAGTATTTT
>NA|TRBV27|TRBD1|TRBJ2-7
CASSRQGYEQYF
TGTGCCAGCAGCAGACAGGGCTACGAGCAGTACTTC
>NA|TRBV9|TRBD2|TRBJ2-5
CASSVARTGGTETQYF
TGTGCCAGCAGCGTAGCTCGAACGGGGGGGACTGAGACCCAGTACTTC
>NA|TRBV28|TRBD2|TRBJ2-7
CASSLYRPASGRSEQYF
TGTGCCAGCAGTCTCTACCGCCCGGCTAGCGGGAGAAGCGAGCAGTACTTC
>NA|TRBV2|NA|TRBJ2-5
CASSSSRGETQYF
TGTGCCAGCAGTTCCTCAAGGGGGGAGACCCAGTACTTC
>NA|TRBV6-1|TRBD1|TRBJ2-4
CASRPDRAAKNIQYF
TGTGCCAGCAGACCCGACAGGGCCGCCAAAAACATTCAGTACTTC
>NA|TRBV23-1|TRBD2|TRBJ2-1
CASSRLASGGAGNEQFF
TGCGCCAGCAGTCGATTGGCTAGCGGGGGGGCCGGCAATGAGCAGTTCTTC
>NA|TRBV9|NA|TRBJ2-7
CASSVVGAGEQYF
TGTGCCAGCAGCGTAGTTGGGGCCGGCGAGCAGTACTTC
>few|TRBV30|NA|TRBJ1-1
CAWSGVMGSMNTEAFF
TGTGCCTGGAGTGGGGTAATGGGCAGCATGAACACTGAAGCTTTCTTT
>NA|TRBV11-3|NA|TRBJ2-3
CASSPGQSSTDTQYF
TGTGCCAGCAGCCCAGGACAATCCAGCACAGATACGCAGTATTTT
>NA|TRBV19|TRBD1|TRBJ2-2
CASRQGARPNTGELFF
TGTGCCAGCAGACAGGGGGCGCGACCGAACACCGGGGAGCTGTTTTTT
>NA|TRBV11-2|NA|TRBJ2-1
CASSLVWAEQFF
TGTGCCAGCAGCTTAGTCTGGGCTGAGCAGTTCTTC
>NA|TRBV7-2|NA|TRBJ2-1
CASSSTRTGVSNEQFF
TGTGCCAGCAGCAGCACCCGGACGGGGGTTTCGAATGAGCAGTTCTTC
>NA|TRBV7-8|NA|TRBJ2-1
CASSLRRLTSRFNEQFF
TGTGCCAGCAGCTTGCGGCGATTAACATCCAGATTCAATGAGCAGTTCTTC
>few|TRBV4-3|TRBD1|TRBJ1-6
CASSQGGQVYNSPLHF
TGCGCCAGCAGCCAAGGGGGACAGGTCTATAATTCACCCCTCCACTTT
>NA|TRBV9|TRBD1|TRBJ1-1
CASSETGVGNTEAFF
TGTGCCAGCAGCGAAACAGGGGTGGGGAACACTGAAGCTTTCTTT
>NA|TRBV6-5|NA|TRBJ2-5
CASSYSRRFQETQYF
TGTGCCAGCAGTTACTCGAGGCGGTTCCAAGAGACCCAGTACTTC
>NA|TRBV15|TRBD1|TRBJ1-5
CATSRDRVNQPQHF
TGTGCCACCAGCAGGGACAGGGTCAATCAGCCCCAGCATTTT
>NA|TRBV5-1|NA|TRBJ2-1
CASSLVGQGPYNEQFF
TGCGCCAGCAGCCTCGTGGGGCAGGGCCCCTACAATGAGCAGTTCTTC
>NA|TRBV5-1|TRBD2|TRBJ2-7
CASSSRTSGPYEQYF
TGCGCCAGCAGCTCCCGGACTAGCGGGCCCTACGAGCAGTACTTC
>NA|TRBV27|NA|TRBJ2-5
CASSFLPLTQETQYF
TGTGCCAGCAGCTTCCTTCCCTTGACTCAAGAGACCCAGTACTTC
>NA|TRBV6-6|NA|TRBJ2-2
CASRAAGSNTGELFF
TGTGCCAGCAGGGCAGCGGGCTCGAACACCGGGGAGCTGTTTTTT
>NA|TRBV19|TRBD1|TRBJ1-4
CASSEGQGAREKLFF
TGTGCCAGTAGTGAAGGACAGGGGGCGAGGGAAAAACTGTTTTTT
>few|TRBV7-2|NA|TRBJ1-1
CASSLTGTDTEAFF
TGTGCCAGCAGCTTAACAGGGACGGACACTGAAGCTTTCTTT
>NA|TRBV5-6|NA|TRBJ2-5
CASSLVLGSQETQYF
TGTGCCAGCAGCTTGGTTCTAGGGAGCCAAGAGACCCAGTACTTC
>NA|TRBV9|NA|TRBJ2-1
CASSTSSNNEQFF
TGTGCCAGCAGCACGAGTAGCAACAATGAGCAGTTCTTC
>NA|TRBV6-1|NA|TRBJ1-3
CASSETGSGNTIYF
TGTGCCAGCAGTGAAACCGGTTCTGGAAACACCATATATTTT